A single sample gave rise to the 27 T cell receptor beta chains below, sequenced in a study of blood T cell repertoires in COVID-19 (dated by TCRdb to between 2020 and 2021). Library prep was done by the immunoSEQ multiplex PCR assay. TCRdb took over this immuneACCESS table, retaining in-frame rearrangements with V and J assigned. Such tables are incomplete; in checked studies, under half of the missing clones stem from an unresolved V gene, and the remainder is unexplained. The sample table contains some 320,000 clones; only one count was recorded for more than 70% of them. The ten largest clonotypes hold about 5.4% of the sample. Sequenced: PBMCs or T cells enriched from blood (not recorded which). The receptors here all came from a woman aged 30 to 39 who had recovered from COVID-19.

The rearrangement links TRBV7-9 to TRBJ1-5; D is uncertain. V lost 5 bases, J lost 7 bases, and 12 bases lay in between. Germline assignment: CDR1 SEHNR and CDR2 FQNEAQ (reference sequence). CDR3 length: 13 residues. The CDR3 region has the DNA TGTGCCAGCAGCCAGAGTTCGCGGCAGCCCCAGCATTTT. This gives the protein CASSQSSRQPQHF. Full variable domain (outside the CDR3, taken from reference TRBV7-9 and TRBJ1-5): DTGVSQNPRHKITKRGQNVTFRCDPISEHNRLYWYRQTLGQGPEFLTYFQNEAQLEKSRLLSDRFSAERPKGSFSTLEIQRTEQGDSAMYLCASSQSSRQPQHFGDGTRLSIL.

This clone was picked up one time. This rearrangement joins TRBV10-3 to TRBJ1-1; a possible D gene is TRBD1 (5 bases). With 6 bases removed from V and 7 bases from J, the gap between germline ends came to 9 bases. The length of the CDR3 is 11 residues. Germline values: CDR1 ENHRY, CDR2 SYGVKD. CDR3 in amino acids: CAISDSVEAFF. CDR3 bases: TGTGCCATCAGCGACAGTGTTGAAGCTTTCTTT.

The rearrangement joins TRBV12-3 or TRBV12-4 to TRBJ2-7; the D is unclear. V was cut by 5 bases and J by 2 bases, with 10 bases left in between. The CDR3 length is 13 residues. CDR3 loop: CASSRTKPYEQYF. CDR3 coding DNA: TGTGCCAGCAGTCGAACGAAGCCCTACGAGCAGTACTTC.

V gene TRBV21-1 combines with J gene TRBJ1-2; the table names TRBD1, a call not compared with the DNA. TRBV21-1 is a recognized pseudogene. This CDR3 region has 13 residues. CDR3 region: CASNGDREDGYTF. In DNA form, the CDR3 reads TGTGCCAGCAACGGAGACAGGGAAGATGGCTACACCTTC.

CDR3 in amino acids: CASSSQTSTDTQYF. CDR3 DNA: TGCGCCAGCAGCTCCCAGACTAGCACAGATACGCAGTATTTT. The V and J genes are TRBV5-1 and TRBJ2-3; D remains unclear. There are 14 residues in the CDR3. V lost 3 bases, J lost 0 bases, and 8 bases lay in between. Germline V gene lookup returns CDR1 SGHRS and CDR2 YFSETQ.

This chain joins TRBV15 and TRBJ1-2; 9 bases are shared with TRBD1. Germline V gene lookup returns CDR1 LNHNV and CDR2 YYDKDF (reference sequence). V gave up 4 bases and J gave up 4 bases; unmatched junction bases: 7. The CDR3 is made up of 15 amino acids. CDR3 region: CATSKGTGRRYGYTF. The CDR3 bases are TGTGCCACCAGCAAAGGGACAGGGAGACGCTATGGCTACACCTTC.

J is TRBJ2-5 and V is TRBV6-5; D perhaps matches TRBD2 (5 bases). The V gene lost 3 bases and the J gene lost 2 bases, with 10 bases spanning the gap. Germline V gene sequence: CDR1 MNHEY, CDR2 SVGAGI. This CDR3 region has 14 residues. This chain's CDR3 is CASSYTSGQETQYF. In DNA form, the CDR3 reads TGTGCCAGCAGTTATACATCGGGGCAAGAGACCCAGTACTTC.

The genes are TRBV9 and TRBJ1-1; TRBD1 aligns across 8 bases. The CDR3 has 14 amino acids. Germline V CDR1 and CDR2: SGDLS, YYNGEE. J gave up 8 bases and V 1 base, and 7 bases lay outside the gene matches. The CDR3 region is CASSVTGGGLEAFF. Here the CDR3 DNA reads TGTGCCAGCAGCGTAACAGGGGGAGGGTTAGAAGCTTTCTTT.

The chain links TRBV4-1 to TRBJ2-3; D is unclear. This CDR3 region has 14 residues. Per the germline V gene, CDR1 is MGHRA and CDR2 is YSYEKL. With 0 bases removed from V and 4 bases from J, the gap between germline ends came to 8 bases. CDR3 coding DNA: TGCGCCAGCAGCCAAGATGCGGTCCCAGATACGCAGTATTTT. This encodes CASSQDAVPDTQYF.

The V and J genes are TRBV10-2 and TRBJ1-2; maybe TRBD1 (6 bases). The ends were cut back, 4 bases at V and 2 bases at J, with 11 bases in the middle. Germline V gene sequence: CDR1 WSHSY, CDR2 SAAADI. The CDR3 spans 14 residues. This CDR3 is CASSVGQRNYGYTF. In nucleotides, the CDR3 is TGCGCCAGCAGTGTTGGACAGAGGAACTATGGCTACACCTTC.

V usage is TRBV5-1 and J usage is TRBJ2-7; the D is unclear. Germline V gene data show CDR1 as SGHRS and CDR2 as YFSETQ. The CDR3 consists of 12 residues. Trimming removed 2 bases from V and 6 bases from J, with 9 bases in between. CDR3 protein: CASSFILGEQYF. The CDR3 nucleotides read TGCGCCAGCAGCTTTATCCTAGGCGAGCAGTACTTC.

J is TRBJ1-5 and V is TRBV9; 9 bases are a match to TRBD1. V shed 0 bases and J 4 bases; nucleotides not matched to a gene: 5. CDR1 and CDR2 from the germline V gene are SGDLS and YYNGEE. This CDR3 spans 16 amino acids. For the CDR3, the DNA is TGTGCCAGCAGCGTAGGGGTGGGACAGGGAAATCAGCCCCAGCATTTT. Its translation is CASSVGVGQGNQPQHF.

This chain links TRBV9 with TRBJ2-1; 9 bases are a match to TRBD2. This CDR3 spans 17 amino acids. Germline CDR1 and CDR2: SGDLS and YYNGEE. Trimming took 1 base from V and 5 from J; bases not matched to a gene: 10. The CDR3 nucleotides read TGTGCCAGCAGCGTAAGTCTCAGCGGGGGGCGAGACAATGAGCAGTTCTTC. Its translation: CASSVSLSGGRDNEQFF.

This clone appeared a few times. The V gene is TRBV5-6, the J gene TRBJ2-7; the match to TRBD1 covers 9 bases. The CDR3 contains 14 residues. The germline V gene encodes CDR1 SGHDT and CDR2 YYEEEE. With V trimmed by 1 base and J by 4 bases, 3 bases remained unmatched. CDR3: CASSLIDRGYEQYF. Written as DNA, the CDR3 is TGTGCCAGCAGCTTGATTGACAGGGGGTACGAGCAGTACTTC.

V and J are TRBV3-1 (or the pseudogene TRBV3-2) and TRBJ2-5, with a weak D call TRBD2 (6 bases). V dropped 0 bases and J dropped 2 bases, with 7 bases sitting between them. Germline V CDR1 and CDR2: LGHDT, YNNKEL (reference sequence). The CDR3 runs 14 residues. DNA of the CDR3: TGTGCCAGCAGCCAAGAGGGGGGTCAAGAGACCCAGTACTTC. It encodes CASSQEGGQETQYF.

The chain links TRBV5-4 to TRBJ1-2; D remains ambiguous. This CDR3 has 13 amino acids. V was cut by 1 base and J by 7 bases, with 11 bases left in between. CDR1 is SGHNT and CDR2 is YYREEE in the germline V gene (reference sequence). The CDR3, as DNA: TGTGCCAGCAGCTTGACCAGTCCTTCTGGCTACACCTTC. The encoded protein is CASSLTSPSGYTF.

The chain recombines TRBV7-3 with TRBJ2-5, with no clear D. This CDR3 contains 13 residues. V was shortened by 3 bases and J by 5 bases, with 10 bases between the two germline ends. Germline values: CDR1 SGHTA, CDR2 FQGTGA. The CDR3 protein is CASSFSPRETQYF. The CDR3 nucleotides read TGTGCCAGCAGCTTCAGCCCGAGGGAGACCCAGTACTTC.

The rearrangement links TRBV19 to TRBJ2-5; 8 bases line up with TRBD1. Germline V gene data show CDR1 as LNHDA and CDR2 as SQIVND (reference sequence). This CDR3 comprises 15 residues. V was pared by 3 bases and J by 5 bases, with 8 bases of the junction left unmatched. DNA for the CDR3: TGTGCCAGTAGTATTCAGACAGGGGAGTATGAGACCCAGTACTTC. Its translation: CASSIQTGEYETQYF. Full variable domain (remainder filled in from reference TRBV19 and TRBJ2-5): DGGITQSPKYLFRKEGQNVTLSCEQNLNHDAMYWYRQDPGQGLRLIYYSQIVNDFQKGDIAEGYSVSREKKESFPLTVTSAQKNPTAFYLCASSIQTGEYETQYFGPGTRLLVL.

The CDR3 DNA is TGTGCCAGCAGCCAAGGACTAGCGGGCTACGAGCAGTACTTC. Its protein product is CASSQGLAGYEQYF. This chain links TRBV3-1 (or the pseudogene TRBV3-2) with TRBJ2-7; TRBD2 matches 10 bases. The J segment lost 3 bases and the V segment lost 1 base, leaving 0 bases of the junction unmatched. In germline, CDR1 is LGHDT, CDR2 YNNKEL (reference sequence). The CDR3 consists of 14 residues.

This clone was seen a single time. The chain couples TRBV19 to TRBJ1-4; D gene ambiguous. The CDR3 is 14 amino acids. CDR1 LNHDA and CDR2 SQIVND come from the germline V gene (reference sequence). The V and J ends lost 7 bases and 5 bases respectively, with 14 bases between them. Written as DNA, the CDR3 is TGTGCCAGTACCCCGGACGGGATCAATGAAAAACTGTTTTTT. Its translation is CASTPDGINEKLFF.

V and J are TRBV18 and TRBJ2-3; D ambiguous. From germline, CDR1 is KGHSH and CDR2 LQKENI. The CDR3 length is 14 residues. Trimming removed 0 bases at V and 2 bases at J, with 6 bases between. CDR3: CASSPPGITDTQYF. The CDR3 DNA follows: TGTGCCAGCTCACCACCGGGCATCACAGATACGCAGTATTTT. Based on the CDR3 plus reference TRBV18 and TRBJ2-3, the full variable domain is NAGVMQNPRHLVRRRGQEARLRCSPMKGHSHVYWYRQLPEEGLKFMVYLQKENIIDESGMPKERFSAEFPKEGPSILRIQQVVRGDSAAYFCASSPPGITDTQYFGPGTRLTVL.

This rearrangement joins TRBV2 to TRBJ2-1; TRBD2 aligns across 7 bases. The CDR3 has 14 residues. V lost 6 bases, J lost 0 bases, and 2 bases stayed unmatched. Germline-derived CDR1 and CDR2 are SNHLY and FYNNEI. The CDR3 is CASSGTTSYNEQFF. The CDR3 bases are TGTGCCAGCAGCGGGACTACCTCCTACAATGAGCAGTTCTTC. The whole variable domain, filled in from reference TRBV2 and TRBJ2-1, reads EPEVTQTPSHQVTQMGQEVILRCVPISNHLYFYWYRQILGQKVEFLVSFYNNEISEKSEIFDDQFSVERPDGSNFTLKIRSTKLEDSAMYFCASSGTTSYNEQFFGPGTRLTVL.

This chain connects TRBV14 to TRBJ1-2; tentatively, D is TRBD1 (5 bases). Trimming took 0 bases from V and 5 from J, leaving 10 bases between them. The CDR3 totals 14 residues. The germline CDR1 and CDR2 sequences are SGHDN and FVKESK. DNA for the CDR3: TGTGCCAGCAGCCAAGATATCGGGGGATATGGCTACACCTTC. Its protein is CASSQDIGGYGYTF.

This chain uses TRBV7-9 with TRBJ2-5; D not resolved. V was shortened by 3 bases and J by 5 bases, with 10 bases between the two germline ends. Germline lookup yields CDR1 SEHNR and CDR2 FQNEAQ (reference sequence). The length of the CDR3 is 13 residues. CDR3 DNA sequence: TGTGCCAGCAGCTTGAGTCGCGCGGAGACCCAGTACTTC. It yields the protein CASSLSRAETQYF.

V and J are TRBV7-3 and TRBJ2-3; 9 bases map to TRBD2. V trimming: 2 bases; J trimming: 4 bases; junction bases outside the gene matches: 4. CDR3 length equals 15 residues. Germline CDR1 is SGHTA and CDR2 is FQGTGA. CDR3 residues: CASSLVSGGADTQYF. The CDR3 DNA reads TGTGCCAGCAGCTTAGTTAGCGGGGGCGCAGATACGCAGTATTTT.

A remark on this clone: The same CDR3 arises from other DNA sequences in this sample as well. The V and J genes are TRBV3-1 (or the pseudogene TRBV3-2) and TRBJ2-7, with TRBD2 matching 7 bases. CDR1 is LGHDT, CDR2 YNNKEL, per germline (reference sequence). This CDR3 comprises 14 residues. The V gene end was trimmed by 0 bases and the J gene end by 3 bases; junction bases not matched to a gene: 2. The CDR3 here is CASSQDGGGYEQYF. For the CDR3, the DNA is TGTGCCAGCAGCCAAGATGGCGGGGGCTACGAGCAGTACTTC.

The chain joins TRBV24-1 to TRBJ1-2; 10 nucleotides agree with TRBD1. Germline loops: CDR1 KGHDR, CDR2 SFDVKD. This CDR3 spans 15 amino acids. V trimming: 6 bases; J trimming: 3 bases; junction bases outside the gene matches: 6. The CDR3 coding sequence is TGTGCCACCAGTCAGACAGGGGGCCCGTACTATGGCTACACCTTC. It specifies CATSQTGGPYYGYTF.